The rows below give T cell receptor beta chains drawn from one sample of a study of post-analysis software for immune sequencing data. One entry per CDR3 protein results from TCRdb running MiXCR on the PCR reads. The sample yields fewer than 850,000 distinct CDR3 sequences, 30% seen once. The sequencing input was blood. The receptors derive from a girl aged 10 to 17 with multiple sclerosis. CDR3s include the opening cysteine and the closing phenylalanine or tryptophan. D genes are given only for firm matches. Only part of the rows carry a size: once, few, many, or a class if the clone is expanded.

V gene	D gene	J gene	clone size	CDR3 protein	CDR3 DNA
TRBV20-1	TRBD2	TRBJ2-1	few	CSAREAGVGQFF	TGCAGTGCTAGAGAGGCGGGGGTGGGGCAGTTCTTC
TRBV7-9	TRBD1	TRBJ1-6	-	CASSTIGTGGGSPLHF	TGTGCCAGCAGCACTATCGGGACAGGGGGAGGTTCACCCCTCCACTTT
TRBV18	TRBD2	TRBJ2-7	few	CASSPRGGGSSYEQYF	TGTGCCAGCTCACCACGAGGCGGCGGGAGCTCCTACGAGCAGTACTTC
TRBV6-5	-	TRBJ1-2	-	CASSYSTAGVGYGYTF	TGTGCCAGCAGTTACTCGACGGCAGGGGTAGGCTATGGCTACACCTTC
TRBV10-3	TRBD1	TRBJ1-4	-	CAISGGQGFEKLFF	TGTGCCATCAGTGGGGGACAGGGGTTCGAAAAACTGTTTTTT
TRBV7-9	-	TRBJ2-7	-	CASSPGESANSYEQYF	TGTGCCAGCAGTCCGGGGGAAAGCGCTAACTCCTACGAGCAGTACTTC
TRBV4-2	-	TRBJ1-2	-	CASSQDLGVDGYTF	TGTGCCAGCAGCCAAGATCTGGGAGTGGATGGCTACACCTTC
TRBV4-1	-	TRBJ2-3	many	CASSQARDLDTQYF	TGCGCCAGCAGCCAAGCCAGGGACTTGGATACGCAGTATTTT
TRBV6-5	-	TRBJ2-1	-	CASSYQVPPGSEQFF	TGTGCCAGCAGTTACCAGGTTCCGCCCGGGAGTGAGCAGTTCTTC
TRBV28	TRBD1	TRBJ1-2	few	CASRPTGVYGYTF	TGTGCCAGCAGGCCTACAGGGGTCTATGGCTACACCTTC
TRBV6-2/TRBV6-3	-	TRBJ2-5	few	CASSREVQETQYF	TGTGCCAGCAGCCGTGAGGTCCAAGAGACCCAGTACTTC
TRBV29-1	-	TRBJ1-2	few	CSVEDRGSGYTF	TGCAGCGTTGAAGATCGAGGCAGTGGCTACACCTTC
TRBV7-2	-	TRBJ2-1	-	CASSPNNSGAGEQFF	TGTGCCAGCAGCCCCAACAACTCGGGGGCGGGTGAGCAGTTCTTC
TRBV28	TRBD1	TRBJ2-3	few	CASRSRQGALYTQYF	TGTGCCAGCAGGTCGCGTCAGGGGGCTCTGTATACGCAGTATTTT
TRBV20-1	-	TRBJ2-3	-	CSVDGAGADTQYF	TGCAGTGTCGACGGGGCAGGCGCAGATACGCAGTATTTT
TRBV6-6	TRBD1	TRBJ1-6	few	CASSSPQGGSYNSPLHF	TGTGCCAGCAGCTCCCCCCAGGGGGGATCCTATAATTCACCCCTCCACTTT
TRBV7-2	TRBD1	TRBJ2-7	-	CASSDPGQGSSYKQYF	TGTGCCAGCAGCGATCCGGGACAGGGGTCCTCCTACAAGCAGTACTTC
TRBV15	-	TRBJ1-1	few	CATSSDRSTEAFF	TGTGCCACCAGCAGCGACAGATCGACTGAAGCTTTCTTT
TRBV5-1	-	TRBJ2-1	few	CASSRDGSNEQFF	TGCGCCAGCAGCAGAGATGGGTCCAATGAGCAGTTCTTC
TRBV20-1	-	TRBJ2-1	few	CSAKPSNEQFF	TGCAGTGCTAAACCGTCCAATGAGCAGTTCTTC
TRBV6-5	-	TRBJ2-7	-	CASSPIQKASYEQYF	TGTGCCAGCAGTCCCATACAGAAGGCCTCCTACGAGCAGTACTTC
TRBV5-1	-	TRBJ2-1	once	CASSLAWTQVVDEQFF	TGCGCCAGCAGCTTGGCATGGACCCAGGTGGTGGATGAGCAGTTCTTC
TRBV21-1	-	TRBJ1-1	-	CASSKPTGGGTEAFF	TGTGCCAGCAGCAAGCCGACAGGAGGAGGCACTGAAGCTTTCTTT
TRBV6-5	-	TRBJ1-1	-	CASSSKGVEAFF	TGTGCCAGCAGTTCGAAGGGGGTTGAAGCTTTCTTT
TRBV12-3/TRBV12-4	TRBD1	TRBJ1-2	few	CASSATGGAGYTF	TGTGCCAGCAGTGCGACAGGGGGGGCCGGCTACACCTTC
TRBV14	TRBD2	TRBJ2-7	few	CASSQVRGGSEQYF	TGTGCCAGCAGCCAAGTTCGGGGGGGGAGCGAGCAGTACTTC
TRBV7-2	TRBD2	TRBJ2-1	few	CASGQLAGGRNEQFF	TGTGCCAGCGGCCAACTAGCGGGGGGCCGGAATGAGCAGTTCTTC
TRBV10-3	-	TRBJ2-7	many	CAISDLFSRQKLYEQYF	TGTGCCATCAGTGATTTGTTCTCTAGGCAGAAACTTTACGAGCAGTACTTC
TRBV7-2	-	TRBJ1-6	few	CASSFWASYNSPLHF	TGTGCCAGCAGCTTTTGGGCTTCCTATAATTCACCCCTCCACTTT
TRBV6-6	-	TRBJ1-5	-	CASSAQISQPQHF	TGTGCCAGCAGTGCCCAAATTAGTCAGCCCCAGCATTTT
TRBV12-3/TRBV12-4	-	TRBJ2-5	few	CASSLDSKQETQYF	TGTGCCAGCAGTTTGGACAGTAAGCAAGAGACCCAGTACTTC
TRBV7-2	-	TRBJ2-4	few	CASSDGTHQNIQYF	TGTGCCAGCAGCGACGGGACACACCAAAACATTCAGTACTTC